This TCR beta chain emerged from a study of blood T cell repertoires in COVID-19. Looked up from germline, CDR1 is SGHTA and CDR2 is FQGTGA. V lost 5 bases to trimming and J lost 4 bases, with 12 bases between them. The length of the CDR3 is 14 residues. Measured with immunoSEQ multiplex PCR; TCRdb has only the in-frame clones, and not every one. The sample records 150,000 to 160,000 clones, approximately 85% being singletons. It was during active infection that Seattle patients were enrolled and then longitudinally followed. Sequenced: peripheral blood. The sequence was obtained from a man aged 55 to 70 with COVID-19, enrolled during active disease. The V call is TRBV7-3, the J call TRBJ2-1, with unresolved D. Here the CDR3 DNA reads TGTGCCAGCAGCCTCAACAGAGATTACAATGAGCAGTTCTTC. Its protein product is CASSLNRDYNEQFF. The whole variable domain, filled in from reference TRBV7-3 and TRBJ2-1, reads GAGVSQTPSNKVTEKGKYVELRCDPISGHTALYWYRQSLGQGPEFLIYFQGTGAADDSGLPNDRFFAVRPEGSVSTLKIQRTERGDSAVYLCASSLNRDYNEQFFGPGTRLTVL.